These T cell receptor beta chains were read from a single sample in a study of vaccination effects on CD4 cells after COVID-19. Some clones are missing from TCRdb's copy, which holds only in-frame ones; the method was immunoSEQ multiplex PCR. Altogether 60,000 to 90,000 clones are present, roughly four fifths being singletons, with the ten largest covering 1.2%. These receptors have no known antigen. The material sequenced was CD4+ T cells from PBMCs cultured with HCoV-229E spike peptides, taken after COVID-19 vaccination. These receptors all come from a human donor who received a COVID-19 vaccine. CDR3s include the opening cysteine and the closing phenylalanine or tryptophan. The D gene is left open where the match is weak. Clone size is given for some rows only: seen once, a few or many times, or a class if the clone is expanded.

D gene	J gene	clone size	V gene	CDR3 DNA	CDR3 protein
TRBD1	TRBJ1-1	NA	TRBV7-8	TGTGCCAGCAGCTCGGGACAGGGTTGGACTGAAGCTTTCTTT	CASSSGQGWTEAFF
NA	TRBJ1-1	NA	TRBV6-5	TGTGCCAGCAGGCAGGGGAGCTCTGAAGCTTTCTTT	CASRQGSSEAFF
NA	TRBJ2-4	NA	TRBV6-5	TGTGCCAGCAGTTATAGCCTCCCGACTAAAAACATTCAGTACTTC	CASSYSLPTKNIQYF
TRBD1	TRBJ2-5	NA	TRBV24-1	TGTGCCACCAGTGATCCAGCGAATCCGGGACAGGGGCGGGAGACCCAGTACTTC	CATSDPANPGQGRETQYF
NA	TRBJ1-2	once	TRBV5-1	TGCGCCAGCAGCCCGCGGACAGACATAGGTGGCTACACCTTC	CASSPRTDIGGYTF
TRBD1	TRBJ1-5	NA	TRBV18	TGTGCCAGCTCACCTATGGACAGGGTAACGGATCAGCCCCAGCATTTT	CASSPMDRVTDQPQHF
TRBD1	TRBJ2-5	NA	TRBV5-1	TGCGCCAGCTCTCGACAGGGGGCTCCGGGAGAGACCCAGTACTTC	CASSRQGAPGETQYF
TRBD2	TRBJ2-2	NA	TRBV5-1	TGCGCCAGCAGCCCACTACTAGCGGGGGGGAACACCGGGGAGCTGTTTTTT	CASSPLLAGGNTGELFF
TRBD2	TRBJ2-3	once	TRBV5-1	TGCGCCAGCAGCGTAATGGCGGGGGGCGCCACAGATACGCAGTATTTT	CASSVMAGGATDTQYF
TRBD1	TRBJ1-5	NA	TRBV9	TGTGCCAGCAGCGCCCGGGACAGGGGGAAGAATCAGCCCCAGCATTTT	CASSARDRGKNQPQHF
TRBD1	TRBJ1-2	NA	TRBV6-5	TGTGCCAGCAGTATAGCGGGACAGGGGAACTATGGCTACACCTTC	CASSIAGQGNYGYTF
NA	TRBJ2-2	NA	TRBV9	TGTGCCAGCAGCGCCTACCTTCAGGGACCCGGGGAGCTGTTTTTT	CASSAYLQGPGELFF
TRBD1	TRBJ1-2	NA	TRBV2	TGTGCCAGCAGTGAACGCCCCCCGACAGGGTATGACTACACCTTC	CASSERPPTGYDYTF
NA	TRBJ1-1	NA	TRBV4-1	TGCGCCAGCAGCCAAGGCCGGGGTTTGAACACTGAAGCTTTCTTT	CASSQGRGLNTEAFF
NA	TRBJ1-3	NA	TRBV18	TGTGCCAGCTCCCAGGGAGGGGGCTCTGGAAACACCATATATTTT	CASSQGGGSGNTIYF
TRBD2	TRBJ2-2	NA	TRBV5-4	TGTGCCAGCAGCCCCCGGGGGGGGGCCCTTGGAACCGGGGAGCTGTTTTTT	CASSPRGGALGTGELFF
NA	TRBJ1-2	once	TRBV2	TGTGCCAGCAGTGGGGTCAGGGGCAACTATGGCTACACCTTC	CASSGVRGNYGYTF
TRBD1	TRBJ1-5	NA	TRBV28	TGTGCCAGCAGTTCCAGGGGGCGGCGCAATCAGCCCCAGCATTTT	CASSSRGRRNQPQHF
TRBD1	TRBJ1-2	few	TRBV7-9	TGTGCCAGCAGCTTACAGGGGGCCGGGGGCGGCTACACCTTC	CASSLQGAGGGYTF
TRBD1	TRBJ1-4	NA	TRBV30	TGTGCCTGGAGCTCCAGGGGGGCAGCAACTAATGAAAAACTGTTTTTT	CAWSSRGAATNEKLFF
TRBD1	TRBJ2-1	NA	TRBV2	TGTGCCAGCAGTGAAGTAGCGAAGGGGGCCGATGAGCAGTTCTTC	CASSEVAKGADEQFF
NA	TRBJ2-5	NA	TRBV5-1	TGCGCCAGCAGCTTGTCCAGAAGGGAGACCCAGTACTTC	CASSLSRRETQYF
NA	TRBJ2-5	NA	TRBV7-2	TGTGCCAGCAGCTTAGAATGGGGGGGGGCCGTCGACGAAGAGACCCAGTACTTC	CASSLEWGGAVDEETQYF
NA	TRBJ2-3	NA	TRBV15	TGTGCCACCAGCAGAGACTCCCCTTCCGGGTCCACAGATACGCAGTATTTT	CATSRDSPSGSTDTQYF
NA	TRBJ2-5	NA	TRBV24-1	TGTGCCACCAGTGGTCCCTCCGCAGGCCAAGAGACCCAGTACTTC	CATSGPSAGQETQYF
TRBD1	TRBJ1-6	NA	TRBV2	TGTGCCAGCAGTGGGACAGGGGGAACCTATAATTCACCCCTCCACTTT	CASSGTGGTYNSPLHF
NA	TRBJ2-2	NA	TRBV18	TGTGCCAGCTCACCGAACACCGGGGAGCTGTTTTTT	CASSPNTGELFF
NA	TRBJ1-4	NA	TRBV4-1	TGCGCCAGCAGCCGCTCCGGGGGGGAAAAACTGTTTTTT	CASSRSGGEKLFF
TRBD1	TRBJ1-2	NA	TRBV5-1	TGCGCCAGCAGCTTGGATACGACAGGGTCGAGCTATGGCTACACCTTC	CASSLDTTGSSYGYTF
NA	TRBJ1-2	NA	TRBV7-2	TGTGCCAGCAGCCGGACAGCTAACTATGGCTACACCTTC	CASSRTANYGYTF
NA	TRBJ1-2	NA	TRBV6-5	TGTGCCAGCAGTTACTCGACTCTATCGACAGCCGGCTACACCTTC	CASSYSTLSTAGYTF
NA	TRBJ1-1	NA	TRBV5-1	TGCGCCAGCAGCGCAGGGGCTACCACTGAAGCTTTCTTT	CASSAGATTEAFF
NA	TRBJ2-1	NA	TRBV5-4	TGTGCCAGCAGCTTGGGAGGGGGGAGCCTCTACAATGAGCAGTTCTTC	CASSLGGGSLYNEQFF
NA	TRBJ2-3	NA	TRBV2	TGTGCCAGCACCAGGACGGCGGGGTCAAACACAGATACGCAGTATTTT	CASTRTAGSNTDTQYF
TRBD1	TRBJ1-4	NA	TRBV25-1	TGTGCCAGCAGCATAAAAGGGGGCCGGGAAAAACTGTTTTTT	CASSIKGGREKLFF
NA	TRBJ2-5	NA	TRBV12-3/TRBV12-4	TGTGCCAGCAGTTTAGCTCGGAAAGAGACCCAGTACTTC	CASSLARKETQYF
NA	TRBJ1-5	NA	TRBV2	TGTGCCAGCAGTCTCGGGGATACTCTCAATCAGCCCCAGCATTTT	CASSLGDTLNQPQHF
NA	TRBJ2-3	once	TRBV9	TGTGCCAGCAGCAGACAGGGCACAGATACGCAGTATTTT	CASSRQGTDTQYF
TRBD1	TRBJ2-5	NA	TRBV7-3	TGTGCCAGCAGCCCCACAGGGGGCGCGGAGACCCAGTACTTC	CASSPTGGAETQYF
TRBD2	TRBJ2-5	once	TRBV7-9	TGTGCCAGCAGCTCACAGCGGGGGGGCACGGAGACCCAGTACTTC	CASSSQRGGTETQYF
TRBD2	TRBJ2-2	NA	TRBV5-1	TGCGCCAGCACCCTATTGCCTAGCGGGGGGAACACCGGGGAGCTGTTTTTT	CASTLLPSGGNTGELFF
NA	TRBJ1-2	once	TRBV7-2	TGTGCCAGCAGCTTAGACACAGACGGCTACACCTTC	CASSLDTDGYTF